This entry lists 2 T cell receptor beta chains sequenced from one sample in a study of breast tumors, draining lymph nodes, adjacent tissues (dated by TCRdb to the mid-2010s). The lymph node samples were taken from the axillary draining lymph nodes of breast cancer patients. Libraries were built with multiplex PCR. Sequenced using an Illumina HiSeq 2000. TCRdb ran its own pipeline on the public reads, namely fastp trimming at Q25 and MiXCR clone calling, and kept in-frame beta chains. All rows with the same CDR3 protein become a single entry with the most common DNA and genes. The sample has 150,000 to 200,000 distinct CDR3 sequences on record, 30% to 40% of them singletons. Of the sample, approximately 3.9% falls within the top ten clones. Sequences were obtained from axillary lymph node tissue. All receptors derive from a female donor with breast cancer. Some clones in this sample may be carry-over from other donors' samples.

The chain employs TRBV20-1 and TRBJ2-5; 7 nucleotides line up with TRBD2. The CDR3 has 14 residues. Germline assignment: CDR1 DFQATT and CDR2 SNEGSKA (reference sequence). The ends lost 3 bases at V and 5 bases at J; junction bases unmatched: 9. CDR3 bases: TGCAGTGCTAGCAGGACTAGAGGGGCGGAGACCCAGTACTTC. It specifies CSASRTRGAETQYF.

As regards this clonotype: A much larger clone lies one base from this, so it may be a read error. The CDR3 loop reads CASSPGPDTAYEQYF. CDR3 sequence (DNA): TGTGCCAGCAGCCCGGGGCCGGACACGGCGTACGAGCAGTACTTC. This chain joins TRBV11-2 and TRBJ2-7; either TRBD1 or TRBD2 may supply D (5 bases each). The V gene's germline CDR1 is SGHAT and CDR2 FQNNGV. The CDR3 loop spans 15 amino acids. V lost 5 bases and J lost 4, with 18 bases in between.